This TCR beta chain was sequenced during a study of blood T cell repertoires in COVID-19. TCRdb keeps only in-frame clones here, not all; method: immunoSEQ multiplex PCR. The sample has approximately 210,000 clones; 82% are singletons. Sequencing used peripheral blood. This clonotype originated in a woman in her forties with acute or convalescent COVID-19.

This CDR3 reads CASSQRQGNTEAFF. CDR3 nucleotide sequence: TGTGCCAGCAGCCAAAGACAGGGAAACACTGAAGCTTTCTTT. This chain uses TRBV14 with TRBJ1-1; 7 nucleotides match TRBD1. This CDR3 is built from 14 residues. V shed 2 bases, J shed 2 bases, and the junction held 2 bases outside the gene matches. Per the germline V gene, CDR1 is SGHDN and CDR2 is FVKESK.